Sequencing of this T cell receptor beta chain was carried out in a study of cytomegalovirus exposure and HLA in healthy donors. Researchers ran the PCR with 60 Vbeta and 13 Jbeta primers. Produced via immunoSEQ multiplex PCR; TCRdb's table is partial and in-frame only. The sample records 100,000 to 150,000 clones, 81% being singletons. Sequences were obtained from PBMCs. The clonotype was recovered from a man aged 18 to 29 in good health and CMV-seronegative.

In DNA form, the CDR3 reads TGTGCCACCGCTGAGTCCAGCGGGGGCTTCCACGAGCAGTACTTC. Translating it yields CATAESSGGFHEQYF. V gene TRBV15 combines with J gene TRBJ2-7; 8 bases are a match to TRBD2. CDR1 is LNHNV, CDR2 YYDKDF, per germline (reference sequence). CDR3 length: 15 amino acids. J was trimmed by 5 bases and V by 8 bases; bases with no gene match: 14. Full variable domain (remainder filled in from reference TRBV15 and TRBJ2-7): DAMVIQNPRYQVTQFGKPVTLSCSQTLNHNVMYWYQQKSSQAPKLLFHYYDKDFNNEADTPDNFQSRRPNTSFCFLDIRSPGLGDTAMYLCATAESSGGFHEQYFGPGTRLTVT.